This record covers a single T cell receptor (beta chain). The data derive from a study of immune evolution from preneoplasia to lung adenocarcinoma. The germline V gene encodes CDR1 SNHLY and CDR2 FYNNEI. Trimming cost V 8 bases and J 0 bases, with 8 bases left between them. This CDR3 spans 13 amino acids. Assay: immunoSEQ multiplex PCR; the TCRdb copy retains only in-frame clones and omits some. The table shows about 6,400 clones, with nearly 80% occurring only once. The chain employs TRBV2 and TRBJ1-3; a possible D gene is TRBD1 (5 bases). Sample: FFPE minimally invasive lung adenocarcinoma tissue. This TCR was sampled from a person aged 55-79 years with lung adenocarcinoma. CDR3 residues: CASSGTSGNTIYF. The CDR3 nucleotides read TGTGCCAGCTCGGGGACCTCTGGAAACACCATATATTTT.